This T cell receptor beta chain came from a study of monozygotic twins with inflammatory bowel disease. The CDR3 loop spans 15 amino acids. The germline V gene encodes CDR1 MNHNS and CDR2 SASEGT. For each CDR3 protein, TCRdb gives one entry from its re-call of the 5' RACE reads, without DNA. In total, the table holds 300,000 to 400,000 distinct CDR3 sequences. The source material was blood. This sequence originates from a human donor with ulcerative colitis or Crohn's disease, or a healthy co-twin of an affected twin (not recorded which). The rearrangement joins TRBV6-1 to TRBJ2-1; TCRdb's D call of TRBD2 is untestable without DNA. CDR3 sequence: CASTPGTSGGNEQFF.